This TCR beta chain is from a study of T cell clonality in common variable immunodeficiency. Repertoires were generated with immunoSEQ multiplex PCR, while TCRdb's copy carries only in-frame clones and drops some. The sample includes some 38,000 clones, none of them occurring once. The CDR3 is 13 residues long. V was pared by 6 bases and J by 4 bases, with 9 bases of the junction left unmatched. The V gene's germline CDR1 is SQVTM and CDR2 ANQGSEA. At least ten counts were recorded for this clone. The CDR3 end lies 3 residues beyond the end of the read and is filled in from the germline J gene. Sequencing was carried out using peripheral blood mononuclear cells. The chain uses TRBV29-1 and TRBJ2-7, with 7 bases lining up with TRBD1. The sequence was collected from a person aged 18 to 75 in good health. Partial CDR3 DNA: TGCAGCGTGGCCTCGGGACAGCGTTACGAG. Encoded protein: CSVASGQRYE. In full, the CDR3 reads CSVASGQRYEQYF.